The clone carrying this T cell receptor (beta chain) occurred a few times. Antigen unknown. These data are taken from a study of T cells after yellow fever vaccination. Overall study findings and caveats: Overlap between CD4 and CD8 compartments was detected for a small share of clonotypes. Primary-vaccination clones mostly resurfaced post-booster (nearly 97% CD4, approximately 87% CD8).

The CDR3 extends over 13 amino acids. V trimming: 6 bases; J trimming: 5 bases; junction bases outside the gene matches: 3. Germline V gene data show CDR1 as LNHDA and CDR2 as SQIVND (reference sequence). Researchers made TCR cDNA using 5'RACE template switching, and this step added a universal primer site and UMIs. TCRdb re-derived calls from the 5' RACE reads in MiXCR, one entry per CDR3 protein. The sample consists of approximately 610,000 distinct CDR3 sequences, roughly a sixth of them appearing once. V usage is TRBV19 and J usage is TRBJ1-1; 10 nucleotides align to TRBD1. The source of this sequence is a man aged 18 to 29 who received the YFV17D yellow fever vaccine. Specimen: PBMCs, collected 5 days after the first yellow fever vaccination. The CDR3 loop is CASRTGGLTEAFF. DNA of the CDR3: TGTGCCAGTAGGACAGGGGGCCTGACTGAAGCTTTCTTT. The full variable domain, with the rest looked up from reference TRBV19 and TRBJ1-1, is DGGITQSPKYLFRKEGQNVTLSCEQNLNHDAMYWYRQDPGQGLRLIYYSQIVNDFQKGDIAEGYSVSREKKESFPLTVTSAQKNPTAFYLCASRTGGLTEAFFGQGTRLTVV.